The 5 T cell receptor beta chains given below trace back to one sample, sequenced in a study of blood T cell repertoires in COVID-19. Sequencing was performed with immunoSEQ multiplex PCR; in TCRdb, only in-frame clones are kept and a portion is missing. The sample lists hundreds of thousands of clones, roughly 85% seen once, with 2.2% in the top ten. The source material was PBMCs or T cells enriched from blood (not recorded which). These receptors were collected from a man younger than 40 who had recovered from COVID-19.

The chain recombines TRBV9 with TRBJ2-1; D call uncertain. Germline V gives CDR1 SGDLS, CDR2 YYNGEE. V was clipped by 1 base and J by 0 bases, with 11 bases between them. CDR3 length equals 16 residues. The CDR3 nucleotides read TGTGCCAGCAGCGTACCGACTGAGAGCTCCTACAATGAGCAGTTCTTC. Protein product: CASSVPTESSYNEQFF.

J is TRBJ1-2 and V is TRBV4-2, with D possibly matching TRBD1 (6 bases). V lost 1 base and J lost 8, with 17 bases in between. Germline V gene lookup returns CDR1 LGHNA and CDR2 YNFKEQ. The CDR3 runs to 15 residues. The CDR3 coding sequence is TGTGCCAGCAGCCAAGGGGTGGGGGCTGTTTACGGCTACACCTTC. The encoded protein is CASSQGVGAVYGYTF.

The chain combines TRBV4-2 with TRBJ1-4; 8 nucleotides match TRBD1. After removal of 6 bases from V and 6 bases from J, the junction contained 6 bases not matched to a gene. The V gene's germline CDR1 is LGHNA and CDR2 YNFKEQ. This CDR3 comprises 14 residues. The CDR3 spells CASSFGQGDEKLFF. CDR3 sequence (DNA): TGTGCCAGCAGTTTCGGACAGGGCGATGAAAAACTGTTTTTT.

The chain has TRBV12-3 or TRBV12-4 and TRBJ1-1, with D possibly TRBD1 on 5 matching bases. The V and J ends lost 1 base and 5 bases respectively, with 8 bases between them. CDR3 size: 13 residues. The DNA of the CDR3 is TGTGCCAGCAGTTTAGGGGGGGAGACTGAAGCTTTCTTT. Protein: CASSLGGETEAFF.

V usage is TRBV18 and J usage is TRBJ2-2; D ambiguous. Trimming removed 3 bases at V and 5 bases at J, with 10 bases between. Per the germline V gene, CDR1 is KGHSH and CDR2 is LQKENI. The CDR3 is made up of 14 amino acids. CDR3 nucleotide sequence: TGTGCCAGCTCACCCTCTAGTGGTACCGGGGAGCTGTTTTTT. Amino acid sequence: CASSPSSGTGELFF. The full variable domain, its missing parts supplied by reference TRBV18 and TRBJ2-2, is NAGVMQNPRHLVRRRGQEARLRCSPMKGHSHVYWYRQLPEEGLKFMVYLQKENIIDESGMPKERFSAEFPKEGPSILRIQQVVRGDSAAYFCASSPSSGTGELFFGEGSRLTVL.